This T cell receptor beta chain was captured in a study of shared clonotypes between healthy human individuals. About the research overall: CD8 memory received one plate per donor, CD8 naive two, CD4 memory three and CD4 naive three. Study-wide findings and caveats: The study generally estimated greater richness for naive than memory subsets.

Several immunoSEQ plates held equal portions of the genomic DNA taken from each subset. Libraries were prepared by immunoSEQ multiplex PCR; TCRdb keeps only in-frame clonotypes and omits some of them. The table lists about 600,000 clones, less than 98% of them singletons. Details on this clone: Its antigen remains unknown.

The TCR was taken from a woman aged 25 to 45 in good health. Material for sequencing was naive CD4+ T cells sorted from blood. Specified subset: CD45RA+ positively selected.

CDR3 loop: CASSSQGGRDYQPQHF. Here the CDR3 DNA reads TGTGCCAGCAGCTCCCAAGGGGGCAGGGACTATCAGCCCCAGCATTTT. The rearrangement links TRBV11-2 to TRBJ1-5; 7 bases align to TRBD1. The CDR3 has 16 residues. Germline CDR1 reads SGHAT; CDR2 reads FQNNGV. The V segment lost 4 bases and the J segment 5 bases; nucleotides outside the gene matches: 11.